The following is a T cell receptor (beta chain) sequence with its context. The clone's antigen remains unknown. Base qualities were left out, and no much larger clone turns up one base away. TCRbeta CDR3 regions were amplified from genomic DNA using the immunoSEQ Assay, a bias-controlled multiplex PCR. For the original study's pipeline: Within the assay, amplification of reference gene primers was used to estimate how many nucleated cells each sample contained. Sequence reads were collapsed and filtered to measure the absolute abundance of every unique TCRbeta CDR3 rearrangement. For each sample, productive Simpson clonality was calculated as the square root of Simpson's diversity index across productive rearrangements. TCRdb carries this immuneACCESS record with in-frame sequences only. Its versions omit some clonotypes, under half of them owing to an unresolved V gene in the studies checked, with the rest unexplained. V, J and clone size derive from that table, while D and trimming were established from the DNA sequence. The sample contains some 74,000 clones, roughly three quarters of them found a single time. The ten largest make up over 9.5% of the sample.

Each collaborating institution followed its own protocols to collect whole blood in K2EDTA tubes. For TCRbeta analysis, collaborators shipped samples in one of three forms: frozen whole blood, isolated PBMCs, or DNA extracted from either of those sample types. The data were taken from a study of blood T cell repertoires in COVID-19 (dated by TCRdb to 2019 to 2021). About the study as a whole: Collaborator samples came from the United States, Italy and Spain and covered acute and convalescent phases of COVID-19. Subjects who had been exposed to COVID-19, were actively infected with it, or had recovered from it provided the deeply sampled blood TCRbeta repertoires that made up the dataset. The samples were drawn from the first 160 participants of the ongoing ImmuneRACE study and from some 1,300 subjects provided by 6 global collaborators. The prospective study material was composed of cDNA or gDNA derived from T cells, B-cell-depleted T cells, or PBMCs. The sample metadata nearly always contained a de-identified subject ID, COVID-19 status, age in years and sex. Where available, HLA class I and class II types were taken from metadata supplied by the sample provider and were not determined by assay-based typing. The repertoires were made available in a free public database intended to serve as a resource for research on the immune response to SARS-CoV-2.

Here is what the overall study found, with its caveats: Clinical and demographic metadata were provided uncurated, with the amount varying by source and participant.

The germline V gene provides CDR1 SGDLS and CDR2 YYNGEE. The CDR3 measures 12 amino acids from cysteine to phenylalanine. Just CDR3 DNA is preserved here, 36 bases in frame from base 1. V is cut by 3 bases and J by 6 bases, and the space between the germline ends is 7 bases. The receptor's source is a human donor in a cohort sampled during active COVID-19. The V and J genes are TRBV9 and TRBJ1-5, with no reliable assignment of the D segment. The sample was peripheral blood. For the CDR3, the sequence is CASSAGSQPQHF. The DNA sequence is TGTGCCAGCAGCGCGGGAAGTCAGCCCCAGCATTTT.